The next 26 T cell receptor beta chains were all read from a single sample in a study of T cells after somatic rescue of genetic block. Sequenced by immunoSEQ multiplex PCR; TCRdb stores in-frame clones only, minus some. The table lists about 12,000 clones, roughly 73% of them singletons. The sequencing input was peripheral blood mononuclear cells (PBMCs). The source is a boy younger than 18.

On this clone: Germline is not matched at one junction end, which may reflect a read error. The chain recombines TRBV6-5 with TRBJ1-1; weak D call: TRBD1 (5 bases). CDR3 length: 13 amino acids. Per the germline V gene, CDR1 is MNHEY and CDR2 is SVGAGI. This CDR3 is CASSYLDKGHRIF. In DNA, the CDR3 is TGTGCCAGCAGTTACCTGGACAAAGGTCACCGAATCTTT.

The CDR3 nucleotides read TGTGCCAGCAGCTTAGATGGGGCTAACGGTCTCTATGGCTACACCTTC. Residues: CASSLDGANGLYGYTF. V and J are TRBV7-2 and TRBJ1-2; D is perhaps TRBD1 (5 bases). This CDR3 comprises 16 residues. The germline V gene has CDR1 SGHTA and CDR2 FQGNSA. V dropped 1 base and J dropped 4 bases, with 16 bases sitting between them.

The V and J genes are TRBV6-5 and TRBJ2-7; TRBD1 matches at 8 bases. The CDR3 is made up of 15 amino acids. Germline trimming cut 0 bases from V and 2 bases from J; bases unmatched to any gene: 3. Germline CDR1 and CDR2: MNHEY and SVGAGI. Here the CDR3 DNA reads TGTGCCAGCAGTTACTCCCGGACAGGGACCTACGAGCAGTACTTC. Translated: CASSYSRTGTYEQYF.

The genes are TRBV14 and TRBJ2-3, with 7 bases fitting TRBD2. The germline gives CDR1 SGHDN, CDR2 FVKESK. This CDR3 spans 18 amino acids. After removal of 1 base from V and 8 bases from J, the junction contained 18 bases not matched to a gene. CDR3 residues: CASSQGLKLRDYRGTQYF. The CDR3 region has the DNA TGTGCCAGCAGCCAAGGATTAAAGTTAAGGGACTACCGGGGTACGCAGTATTTT. The whole variable domain, filled in from reference TRBV14 and TRBJ2-3, reads EAGVTQFPSHSVIEKGQTVTLRCDPISGHDNLYWYRRVMGKEIKFLLHFVKESKQDESGMPNNRFLAERTGGTYSTLKVQPAELEDSGVYFCASSQGLKLRDYRGTQYFGPGTRLTVL.

This sequence joins TRBV18 and TRBJ2-7; 8 nucleotides line up with TRBD1. The V gene end was trimmed by 2 bases and the J gene end by 2 bases; junction bases not matched to a gene: 8. CDR1 and CDR2 (germline): KGHSH, LQKENI. This CDR3 is built from 16 residues. CDR3 coding DNA: TGTGCCAGCTCACCATGGGACAGGCAGATCACCTACGAGCAGTACTTC. Translating gives CASSPWDRQITYEQYF.

The V gene is TRBV19, the J gene TRBJ2-1; 11 bases agree with TRBD2. Per the germline V gene, CDR1 is LNHDA and CDR2 is SQIVND (reference sequence). The CDR3 contains 14 residues. V shed 7 bases, J shed 3 bases, and the junction held 2 bases outside the gene matches. DNA of the CDR3: TGTGCCAGTATAGCGGGAGGGAACTACAATGAGCAGTTCTTC. Its protein is CASIAGGNYNEQFF.

The chain employs TRBV28 and TRBJ1-1, with a tentative D call TRBD1 (5 bases). Germline CDR1 MDHEN, CDR2 SYDVKM. V was cut by 7 bases and J by 3 bases, with 12 bases left in between. The CDR3 contains 13 residues. Here the CDR3 reads CASTWGGDTEAFF. The CDR3 region has the DNA TGTGCCAGCACCTGGGGGGGTGACACTGAAGCTTTCTTT.

V is TRBV28 and J is TRBJ1-2; 8 positions agree with TRBD1. This CDR3 has 13 residues. J gave up 8 bases and V 2 bases, and 4 bases lay outside the gene matches. Germline CDR1 MDHEN, CDR2 SYDVKM. DNA of the CDR3: TGTGCCAGCAGTTTAGTAACAGGGGGGGGCTACACCTTC. Translated, it gives CASSLVTGGGYTF.

This clone occurred a few times. The V call is TRBV5-4, the J call TRBJ2-5; TRBD1 agrees at 10 bases. J lost 5 bases, V lost 0 bases, and 7 bases had no gene match. The CDR3 consists of 16 residues. CDR1 is SGHNT, CDR2 YYREEE, per germline (reference sequence). DNA of the CDR3: TGTGCCAGCAGCTTGGCTCCGACAGGGGGCAGGGAGACCCAGTACTTC. It is translated as CASSLAPTGGRETQYF.

The CDR3: CASSEAGGNQPQHF. CDR3 in DNA: TGTGCCAGCAGTGAAGCGGGGGGCAATCAGCCCCAGCATTTT. The chain is built from TRBV6-1 and TRBJ1-5; a possible D gene is TRBD1 (5 bases). This CDR3 spans 14 amino acids. The V gene lost 0 bases and the J gene lost 2 bases, with 5 bases spanning the gap. Germline V gene data show CDR1 as MNHNS and CDR2 as SASEGT.

This clone has more than one count but fewer than ten. The chain carries TRBV10-3 and TRBJ2-7; maybe TRBD1 (6 bases). Trimming removed 9 bases from V and 5 bases from J, with 14 bases in between. Germline assignment: CDR1 ENHRY and CDR2 SYGVKD. This CDR3 is built from 12 residues. CDR3 in DNA: TGTGCCATTTCCTTGACAGGTCACGAGCAGTACTTC. This sequence encodes CAISLTGHEQYF.

The CDR3 reads CASSLTLGGAGDGETQYF. The CDR3 DNA reads as TGCGCCAGCAGCTTGACACTAGGGGGAGCGGGAGATGGCGAGACCCAGTACTTC. The chain has TRBV5-1 and TRBJ2-5; 8 bases align to TRBD2. V gave up 1 base and J gave up 5 bases; unmatched junction bases: 16. CDR1 is SGHRS, CDR2 YFSETQ, per germline. The CDR3 covers 18 residues.

The chain joins TRBV6-1 to TRBJ2-5; 14 bases are shared with TRBD2. CDR3 length: 16 residues. Trimming removed 4 bases from V and 1 base from J; junction bases left unmatched: 2. Germline assignment: CDR1 MNHNS and CDR2 SASEGT. CDR3 sequence: CASSAGTSGGQETQYF. The CDR3 region has the DNA TGTGCCAGCAGTGCCGGGACTAGCGGGGGCCAAGAGACCCAGTACTTC.

The V gene is TRBV10-3, the J gene TRBJ2-1, with TRBD2 matching 12 bases. This CDR3 is built from 16 residues. The germline CDR1 and CDR2 sequences are ENHRY and SYGVKD. V was pared by 4 bases and J by 5 bases, with 6 bases of the junction left unmatched. The CDR3 region has the DNA TGTGCCATCAGTGCGCGACTAGCGGGAGCGGACAATGAGCAGTTCTTC. Residues: CAISARLAGADNEQFF.

This clone was observed a few times. V usage is TRBV28 and J usage is TRBJ2-7, with D perhaps matching TRBD1 or TRBD2 (7 bases each). V lost 4 bases to trimming and J lost 4 bases, with 14 bases between them. The V gene's germline CDR1 is MDHEN and CDR2 SYDVKM. The CDR3 consists of 14 residues. The CDR3 region is CASSYRGGIYEQYF. The CDR3, as DNA: TGTGCCAGCAGTTACAGGGGAGGGATTTACGAGCAGTACTTC.

This clone showed up just once. The chain carries TRBV28 and TRBJ2-7, with a possible D match to TRBD1 (7 bases). V was trimmed by 2 bases and J by 6 bases, leaving 14 bases between them. The CDR3 is 14 residues long. Per the germline V gene, CDR1 is MDHEN and CDR2 is SYDVKM. The CDR3 loop reads CASSLVRGAVEQYF. In nucleotides, the CDR3 is TGTGCCAGCAGTTTAGTCAGGGGGGCTGTCGAGCAGTACTTC.

The genes are TRBV28 and TRBJ2-7, with a weak D call TRBD1 (5 bases). CDR3 length: 15 residues. CDR1 is MDHEN, CDR2 SYDVKM, per germline. The V end lost 4 bases, the J end lost 6 bases, and 19 bases lay between the germline ends. CDR3 amino acids: CASSSNIVGTGEQYF. The CDR3 DNA reads as TGTGCCAGCAGTTCCAACATAGTCGGTACAGGCGAGCAGTACTTC.

The V call is TRBV5-6, the J call TRBJ2-7; 9 bases match TRBD1. V lost 0 bases, J lost 5 bases, and 3 bases stayed unmatched. Germline CDR1 and CDR2: SGHDT and YYEEEE. This CDR3 comprises 14 residues. The CDR3 DNA reads TGTGCCAGCAGCTTGGGGGACAGGGAAGACGAGCAGTACTTC. It is translated as CASSLGDREDEQYF.

This clone was detected only once. The rearrangement links TRBV18 to TRBJ1-3; D is uncertain. Germline CDR1 and CDR2: KGHSH and LQKENI. This CDR3 contains 17 residues. The V end lost 0 bases, the J end lost 0 bases, and 12 bases lay between the germline ends. CDR3 coding DNA: TGTGCCAGCTCACCACCGAGGAGATTGATCTCTGGAAACACCATATATTTT. This sequence encodes CASSPPRRLISGNTIYF.

The chain carries TRBV5-1 and TRBJ2-7; either TRBD1 or TRBD2 may fit D (5 bases each). The CDR3 runs to 15 residues. The ends were cut back, 7 bases at V and 2 bases at J, with 19 bases in the middle. From germline, CDR1 is SGHRS and CDR2 YFSETQ. This CDR3 is CASAPGPGAPYEQYF. CDR3 bases: TGCGCCAGCGCCCCAGGTCCCGGGGCTCCCTACGAGCAGTACTTC.

The V and J genes are TRBV7-9 and TRBJ2-1; 8 nucleotides line up with TRBD2. The CDR3 covers 16 residues. V was pared by 2 bases and J by 4 bases, with 7 bases of the junction left unmatched. Per germline, CDR1 SEHNR and CDR2 FQNEAQ (reference sequence). CDR3 DNA sequence: TGTGCCAGCAGCTTATCCCTAGCGGGCTTATACAATGAGCAGTTCTTC. It yields the protein CASSLSLAGLYNEQFF.

This clone showed up just once. The V gene is TRBV11-3, the J gene TRBJ2-5; D is ambiguous. Trimming pared 3 bases from V and 0 bases from J, leaving 11 bases between. CDR1 and CDR2 (germline): SGHNT, YENEEA. The CDR3 is 15 amino acids. The CDR3 DNA reads as TGTGCCAGCAGCTTGATCGCCAGGTACCAAGAGACCCAGTACTTC. It encodes CASSLIARYQETQYF.

The chain has TRBV4-1 and TRBJ1-1; the match to TRBD1 covers 10 bases. The trim removed 3 bases at V and 6 bases at J, leaving 7 bases unmatched. CDR1 and CDR2 (germline): MGHRA, YSYEKL. The CDR3 length is 15 residues. DNA for the CDR3: TGCGCCAGCAGCCAGAGACAGGGGGCTCTAGCTGAAGCTTTCTTT. Translating it yields CASSQRQGALAEAFF.

J is TRBJ1-2 and V is TRBV7-9; 7 positions match TRBD1. Germline CDR1 and CDR2: SEHNR and FQNEAQ (reference sequence). CDR3 length: 15 amino acids. V shed 5 bases and J 3 bases; nucleotides not matched to a gene: 9. The CDR3 DNA reads as TGTGCCAGCAGCGGGATGAGGGGGCACTACTATGGCTACACCTTC. It specifies CASSGMRGHYYGYTF.

The chain recombines TRBV21-1 with TRBJ1-1; the table's D call, TRBD1, has no DNA check behind it. TRBV21-1 is a pseudogene segment. The CDR3 is 16 residues long. The CDR3 spells CASSKTGEETNTEAFF. The CDR3 DNA reads TGTGCCAGCAGCAAAACAGGGGAGGAAACGAACACTGAAGCTTTCTTT.

To note about this clone: At one end the junction does not follow the germline gene, possibly because of a read error. The chain links TRBV7-7 to TRBJ2-5, with a possible D match to TRBD2 (5 bases). Per the germline V gene, CDR1 is SSHAT and CDR2 is FNYEAQ (reference sequence). The CDR3 spans 15 residues. The CDR3 coding sequence is TGTGCTAGCAGCTTAGATAAGGGTTCGGGGGAGACCCAGTACTTC. This codes for CASSLDKGSGETQYF.